The clone carrying this T cell receptor beta chain has a handful of counts. The antigen is not known. Germline V CDR1 and CDR2: SQVTM, ANQGSEA. Trimming pared 2 bases from V and 5 bases from J, leaving 12 bases between. This CDR3 region has 13 residues. The data stem from a study of OX40 agonist ivuxolimab in advanced cancers. Overall study context: Roughly two fifths of patients had received prior checkpoint inhibitor therapy. Broader study findings: Clonal expansion by week 6 occurred in CD4+ and CD8+ blood T cells (at 0.1 to 3.0 mg/kg).

The data were produced by immunoSEQ multiplex PCR, yet TCRdb's version contains in-frame clones alone and is incomplete. The sample contains 50,000 to 75,000 clones, 70% to 90% of which appear only once. This TCR derives from an adult with an advanced solid tumor such as melanoma, head and neck, liver or kidney cancer. The sample consisted of CD4+ or CD8+ T cells sorted from blood, taken in a trial of the OX40 agonist ivuxolimab. The gene calls are TRBV29-1 and TRBJ1-1; D call uncertain. The CDR3 region has the DNA TGCAGCGTTGAATCTGGGTGGGGAACTGAAGCTTTCTTT. Translated: CSVESGWGTEAFF.